This TCR beta chain derives from a study of blood T cells in healthy people across ages. Study-level results: With naive T cell percentage, TCR beta diversity showed a strong correlation. Per million T cells, TCR beta diversity dropped roughly linearly as age increased.

The V end lost 7 bases, the J end lost 7 bases, and 22 bases lay between the germline ends. This CDR3 has 15 residues. Comment on this clonotype: Its antigen is undetermined.

The authors drew approximately 9 milliliters of peripheral blood from each donor. Using a J-beta primer mix together with a sample-barcoded 5' primer, a second PCR was run for 7 to 11 cycles. Each cDNA molecule, via a template-switch adaptor with 12 random nucleotides, was tagged. TCRdb used MiXCR to reprocess the 5' RACE reads, holding one entry per CDR3 protein. The repertoire holds 1.5 million to 2 million distinct CDR3 sequences, about 28% seen once, with about 8% in the top ten. The sequenced sample consisted of blood. This clonotype was sampled from a woman between 25 and 40 years old in good health. The chain is built from TRBV12-3 or TRBV12-4 and TRBJ1-2; unclear D gene. CDR3: CASNRRDIHISGYTF. The CDR3 DNA sequence: TGTGCCAGCAACCGCCGCGACATCCATATAAGTGGCTACACCTTC.